A selection of T cell receptor beta chains follows, all from one sample in a study of neoadjuvant anti-PD-1 for oral cavity cancer. Produced via immunoSEQ multiplex PCR; TCRdb's table is partial and in-frame only. The table records over 65,000 clones, roughly 90% of them present only once. Sequencing used PBMCs, obtained after nivolumab (anti-PD-1) treatment. The origin of the receptors is a person aged 40-85 years with oral cavity squamous cell carcinoma. Both conserved end residues are part of each CDR3. The order of the fields is CDR3 DNA, CDR3 protein, J gene, V gene, D gene, clone size. The D gene is left open where the match is weak. For some rows the clone size is stated as once, few or many, or as a class when expanded; others skip it.

DNA: TGCGCCAGCAGCTTGGATCCGGCCCGAGGAAACACCATATATTTT
CDR3: CASSLDPARGNTIYF
J: TRBJ1-3
V: TRBV5-1
D: -
size: -

DNA: TGTGCCAGCAGCTTAGGGGACTATGTAGGAGAGACCCAGTACTTC
CDR3: CASSLGDYVGETQYF
J: TRBJ2-5
V: TRBV7-3
D: TRBD2
size: once

DNA: TGTGCCAGCAGTTCGGACAGAGTGAACACTGAAGCTTTCTTT
CDR3: CASSSDRVNTEAFF
J: TRBJ1-1
V: TRBV27
D: -
size: -

DNA: TGTGCCAGCAGTTACTCATGGGTCAACACTGAAGCTTTCTTT
CDR3: CASSYSWVNTEAFF
J: TRBJ1-1
V: TRBV6-6
D: -
size: -

DNA: TGTGCCACCAGCCCGCAGATTGAAGAGACCCAGTACTTC
CDR3: CATSPQIEETQYF
J: TRBJ2-5
V: TRBV15
D: -
size: -

DNA: TGTGCCATCAGTACAACAGGGGAAGGTGAAAAACTGTTTTTT
CDR3: CAISTTGEGEKLFF
J: TRBJ1-4
V: TRBV10-3
D: TRBD1
size: -

DNA: TGTGCCAGCAGCTTAAACAGTCCTTATGTATACACAGATACGCAGTATTTT
CDR3: CASSLNSPYVYTDTQYF
J: TRBJ2-3
V: TRBV7-3
D: -
size: -

DNA: TGTGCCAGCAGCCGTACCGGGACAGGGTACGGCTACACCTTC
CDR3: CASSRTGTGYGYTF
J: TRBJ1-2
V: TRBV11-1
D: TRBD1
size: -

DNA: TGTGCCAGCAGCTTAGCATTTTTGGACTCCTACAATGAGCAGTTCTTC
CDR3: CASSLAFLDSYNEQFF
J: TRBJ2-1
V: TRBV7-8
D: -
size: -

DNA: TGTGCCAGCAGCCCCTGGGCGTGGGGCATGAACACTGAAGCTTTCTTT
CDR3: CASSPWAWGMNTEAFF
J: TRBJ1-1
V: TRBV27
D: -
size: -

DNA: TGTGCCACCAGCAGAAAGACAGGGACTGAGGATCAGCCCCAGCATTTT
CDR3: CATSRKTGTEDQPQHF
J: TRBJ1-5
V: TRBV15
D: TRBD1
size: once